This T cell receptor beta chain was identified in a study of esophageal squamous cell carcinoma under preoperative chemotherapy. This clonotype occurred a few times. TCRdb re-derived calls from the PCR reads in MiXCR, one entry per CDR3 protein. The sample includes roughly 15,000 distinct CDR3 sequences, approximately 57% seen only once; the top ten take approximately 55%. V lost 9 bases to trimming and J lost 6 bases, with 13 bases between them. This CDR3 has 12 amino acids. The germline V gene encodes CDR1 MNHNS and CDR2 SASEGT. Indicated time point: before preoperative PTX-NDP chemotherapy. The TCR was taken from a human donor with esophageal squamous cell carcinoma. The donor label of this sample is uncertain. Sample collection occurred from a patient given preoperative chemotherapy. The J gene is TRBJ2-3, the V gene TRBV6-1, with D perhaps TRBD1 (6 bases). This CDR3 is CASFTGLDTQYF. The CDR3 nucleotides read TGTGCCAGTTTCACAGGGTTGGATACGCAGTATTTT.